The entry below describes one T cell receptor (beta chain). Its specificity is unknown. Naive CD8 library inputs spanned 20,000 to 1,000,000 sorted cells and 10%, 30% or 50% RNA. The sorting of naive CD8 T cells used the CD8+CD4-CCR7+CD45RA+ phenotype. This entry is derived from a study of molecular identifiers for immune sequencing clone quantification. Study as a whole: Four of five splits of RNA from around 18,000 or 91,000 naive CD8 cells were sequenced in replicates.

General observations from the study: In naive cells, clones above 20 RNA copies held under 1% of molecules, whereas in effector cells they held over 99%.

TCRdb reanalysed the PCR reads using MiXCR and keeps one entry per CDR3 protein. This table has under 650,000 distinct CDR3 sequences, 15% to 20% appearing once. The CDR3 has 15 amino acids. Germline V lookup: CDR1 SNHLY, CDR2 FYNNEI. The germline V and J ends were trimmed by 1 base and 3 bases, with 13 bases remaining between them. The TCR sequence derives from a human donor in good health. Some libraries in this study had Jurkat cell RNA spiked in. Sequencing input: naive CD8+ T cells from blood, with Jurkat cell RNA spiked in. Subset in this sample: FACS-sorted CD8+CD4-CCR7+CD45RA+ naive T cells. V usage is TRBV2 and J usage is TRBJ2-7, with TRBD2 as a possible D gene (6 bases). The CDR3 loop is CASSEDGGLYYEQYF. The DNA of the CDR3 is TGTGCCAGCAGTGAAGATGGGGGGTTGTACTACGAGCAGTACTTC.